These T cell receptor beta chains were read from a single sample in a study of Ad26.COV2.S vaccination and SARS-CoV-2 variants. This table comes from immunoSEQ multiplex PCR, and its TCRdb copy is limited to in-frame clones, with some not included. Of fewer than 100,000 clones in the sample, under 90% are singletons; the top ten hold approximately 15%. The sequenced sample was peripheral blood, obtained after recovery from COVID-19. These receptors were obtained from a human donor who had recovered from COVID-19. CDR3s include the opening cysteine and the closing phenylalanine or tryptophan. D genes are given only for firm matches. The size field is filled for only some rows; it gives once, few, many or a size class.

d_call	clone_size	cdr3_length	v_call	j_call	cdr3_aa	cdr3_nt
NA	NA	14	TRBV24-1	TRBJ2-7	CATSEGQLKNEQYF	TGTGCCACCAGTGAAGGGCAGCTAAAGAACGAGCAGTACTTC
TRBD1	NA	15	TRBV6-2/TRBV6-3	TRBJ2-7	CASSAGQGYTYEQYF	TGTGCCAGCAGTGCGGGACAGGGCTACACCTACGAGCAGTACTTC
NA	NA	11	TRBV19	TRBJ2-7	CASSSHYEQYF	TGTGCCAGTAGTTCCCACTACGAGCAGTACTTC
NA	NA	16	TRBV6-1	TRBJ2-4	CASSEDGLGYGNIQYF	TGTGCCAGCAGCGAAGATGGATTGGGGTACGGAAACATTCAGTACTTC
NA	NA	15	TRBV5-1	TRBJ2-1	CASSLRGPNGNEQFF	TGCGCCAGCAGCTTGAGGGGCCCCAACGGCAATGAGCAGTTCTTC
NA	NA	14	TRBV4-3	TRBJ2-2	CASSFQGNTGELFF	TGCGCCAGCAGCTTTCAGGGGAACACCGGGGAGCTGTTTTTT
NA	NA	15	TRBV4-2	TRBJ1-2	CASSLHGKTNYGYTF	TGTGCCAGCAGCCTTCACGGGAAAACTAACTATGGCTACACCTTC
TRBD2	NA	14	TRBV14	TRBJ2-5	CASSLTSGEETQYF	TGTGCCAGCAGCCTGACTAGCGGCGAAGAGACCCAGTACTTC
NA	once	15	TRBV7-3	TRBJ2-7	CASSPYGDGSYEQYF	TGTGCCAGCAGCCCTTACGGGGACGGCTCCTACGAGCAGTACTTC
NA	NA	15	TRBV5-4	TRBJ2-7	CASSLDGHKGDEQYF	TGTGCCAGCAGCTTGGACGGCCACAAGGGCGACGAGCAGTACTTC
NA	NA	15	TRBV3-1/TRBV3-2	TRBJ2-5	CASSPMRLYQETQYF	TGTGCCAGCAGCCCGATGCGCTTGTACCAAGAGACCCAGTACTTC
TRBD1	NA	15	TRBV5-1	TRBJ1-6	CASSSDRVVNSPLHF	TGCGCCAGCAGCAGCGACAGGGTTGTGAATTCACCCCTCCACTTT
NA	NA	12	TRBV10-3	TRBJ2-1	CAISEGPTGKFF	TGTGCCATCAGTGAAGGGCCGACGGGGAAGTTCTTC
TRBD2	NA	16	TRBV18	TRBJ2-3	CASSPRLAGSTDTQYF	TGTGCCAGCTCACCACGACTAGCGGGAAGCACAGATACGCAGTATTTT
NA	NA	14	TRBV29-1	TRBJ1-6	CSVRDTWTNSPLHF	TGCAGCGTTCGGGACACATGGACAAATTCACCCCTCCACTTT
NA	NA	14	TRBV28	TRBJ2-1	CASSLGGTYNEQFF	TGTGCCAGCAGTTTGGGCGGAACCTACAATGAGCAGTTCTTC
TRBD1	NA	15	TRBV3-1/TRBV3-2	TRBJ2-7	CASSLMDRGSYEQYF	TGTGCCAGCAGCCTAATGGACAGGGGGTCCTACGAGCAGTACTTC
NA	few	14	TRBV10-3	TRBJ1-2	CAISEAGTNYGYTF	TGTGCCATCAGTGAGGCCGGAACTAACTATGGCTACACCTTC
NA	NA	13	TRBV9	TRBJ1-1	CASSVGQDTEAFF	TGTGCCAGCAGCGTAGGCCAGGACACTGAAGCTTTCTTT
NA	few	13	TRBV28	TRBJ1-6	CASRGQYNSPLHF	TGTGCCAGCCGAGGGCAGTATAATTCACCCCTCCACTTT
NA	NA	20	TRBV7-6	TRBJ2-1	CASSLFLGVDGDGGNNEQFF	TGTGCCAGCAGCTTATTCCTGGGGGTTGACGGCGATGGGGGGAACAATGAGCAGTTCTTC
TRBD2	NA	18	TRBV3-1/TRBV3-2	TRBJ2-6	CASSQGGLAVGGANVLTF	TGTGCCAGCAGCCAGGGCGGCCTAGCGGTGGGGGGGGCCAACGTCCTGACTTTC
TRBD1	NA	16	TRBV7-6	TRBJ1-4	CASSLGSGQGNEKLFF	TGTGCCAGCAGCTTGGGATCGGGACAGGGTAATGAAAAACTGTTTTTT
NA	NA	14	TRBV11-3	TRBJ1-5	CASSLDGSNQPQHF	TGTGCCAGCAGCTTAGACGGTAGCAATCAGCCCCAGCATTTT
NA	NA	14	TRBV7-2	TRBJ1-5	CASSYDSRNQPQHF	TGTGCCAGCAGCTATGACAGTCGAAATCAGCCCCAGCATTTT
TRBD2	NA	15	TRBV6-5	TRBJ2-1	CASIKAGGNYNEQFF	TGTGCCAGCATCAAAGCGGGAGGCAACTACAATGAGCAGTTCTTC
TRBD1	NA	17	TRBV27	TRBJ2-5	CASSLLRTGWGQETQYF	TGTGCCAGCAGTTTACTTCGGACAGGTTGGGGACAAGAGACCCAGTACTTC
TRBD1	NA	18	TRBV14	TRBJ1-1	CASSQEDYRGRGNTEAFF	TGTGCCAGCAGCCAAGAAGATTACAGGGGTAGGGGGAACACTGAAGCTTTCTTT
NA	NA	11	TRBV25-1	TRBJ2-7	CASRGIYEQYF	TGTGCCAGCAGGGGTATTTACGAGCAGTACTTC
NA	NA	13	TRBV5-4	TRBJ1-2	CASSATVDYGYTF	TGTGCCAGCAGCGCAACGGTAGACTATGGCTACACCTTC
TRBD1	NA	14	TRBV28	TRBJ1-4	CASSLPGGGEKLFF	TGTGCCAGCAGTTTACCAGGGGGAGGTGAAAAACTGTTTTTT
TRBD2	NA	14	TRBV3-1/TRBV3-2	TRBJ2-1	CASSHISGRYEQFF	TGTGCCAGCAGCCATATTAGCGGGAGATATGAGCAGTTCTTC
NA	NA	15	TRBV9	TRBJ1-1	CASSLSGAVNTEAFF	TGTGCCAGCAGCCTATCAGGGGCGGTGAACACTGAAGCTTTCTTT
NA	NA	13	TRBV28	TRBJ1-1	CASSLQGATEAFF	TGTGCCAGCAGTTTACAAGGGGCCACTGAAGCTTTCTTT
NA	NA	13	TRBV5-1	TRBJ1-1	CASSFGGNTEAFF	TGCGCCAGCAGCTTTGGGGGGAACACTGAAGCTTTCTTT
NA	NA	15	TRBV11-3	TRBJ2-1	CASSKGVGDENEQFF	TGTGCCAGCAGCAAGGGGGTGGGTGATGAGAATGAGCAGTTCTTC
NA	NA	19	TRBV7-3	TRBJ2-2	CASSLTPDGGWRDTGELFF	TGTGCCAGCAGCTTAACCCCGGACGGGGGTTGGAGGGACACCGGGGAGCTGTTTTTT
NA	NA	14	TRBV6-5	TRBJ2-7	CASSLGIWAYEQYF	TGTGCCAGCAGTTTAGGGATTTGGGCCTACGAGCAGTACTTC
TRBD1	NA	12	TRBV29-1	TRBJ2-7	CSVAGGAYEQYF	TGCAGCGTTGCAGGGGGCGCCTACGAGCAGTACTTC
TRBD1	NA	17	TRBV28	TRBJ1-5	CASRRDGTGERAQPQHF	TGTGCCAGCAGAAGAGACGGGACAGGTGAAAGGGCTCAGCCCCAGCATTTT
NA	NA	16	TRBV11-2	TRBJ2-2	CASSLVLQGGTGELFF	TGTGCCAGCAGCTTAGTCCTACAGGGTGGGACCGGGGAGCTGTTTTTT
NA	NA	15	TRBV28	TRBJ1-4	CASSYLGVTNEKLFF	TGTGCCAGCAGTTACCTGGGGGTCACTAATGAAAAACTGTTTTTT
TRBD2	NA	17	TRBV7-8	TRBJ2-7	CASSSDGLALGSYEQYF	TGTGCCAGCAGCTCCGACGGACTAGCCCTAGGCAGCTACGAGCAGTACTTC
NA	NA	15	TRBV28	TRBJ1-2	CASSYSDTSNYGYTF	TGTGCCAGCAGTTACTCGGATACCTCTAACTATGGCTACACCTTC
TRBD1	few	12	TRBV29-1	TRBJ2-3	CSADRDTDTQYF	TGCAGCGCAGACAGGGACACAGATACGCAGTATTTT
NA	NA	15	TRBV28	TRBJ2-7	CASSLVGRFPYEQYF	TGTGCCAGCAGTTTAGTAGGGCGGTTCCCCTACGAGCAGTACTTC
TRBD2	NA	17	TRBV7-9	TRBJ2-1	CASSFLVGLAASNEQFF	TGTGCCAGCAGCTTTTTGGTCGGACTAGCAGCGTCCAATGAGCAGTTCTTC
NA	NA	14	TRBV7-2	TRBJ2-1	CASSRLMGNNEQFF	TGTGCCAGCAGTCGACTTATGGGAAACAATGAGCAGTTCTTC
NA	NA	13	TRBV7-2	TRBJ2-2	CASSLASTGELFF	TGTGCCAGCAGCTTAGCGAGCACCGGGGAGCTGTTTTTT